The source of this T cell receptor beta chain is a study of blood T cell repertoires in COVID-19. Study background: Collection of acute and convalescent COVID-19 samples took place in the United States, Italy and Spain.

Methods used by the authors: How many nucleated cells were present was estimated from reference gene primer amplification. Assay: immunoSEQ multiplex PCR; the TCRdb copy retains only in-frame clones and omits some. Clone size and V and J calls were adopted from that table, with D and trimming inferred from the DNA. The repertoire holds about 160,000 clones, under 90% seen once, with less than 20% in the top ten. The CDR3 is 19 amino acids. Germline V gives CDR1 SGHTA, CDR2 FQGNSA. Trimming cost V 4 bases and J 0 bases; bases outside gene matches: 10. The V call is TRBV7-2, the J call TRBJ2-1; 12 bases are a match to TRBD2. Specimen: peripheral blood. The receptor was derived from an elderly woman with acute or convalescent COVID-19. This CDR3 reads CASSYLAGGPSSSYNEQFF. CDR3 in DNA: TGTGCCAGCAGCTACCTAGCGGGGGGGCCTTCAAGCTCCTACAATGAGCAGTTCTTC.